The present entry profiles one T cell receptor (beta chain) with its context. This specimen belongs to a study of T cell repertoires in cytomegalovirus infection. MiXCR was run by TCRdb on the reads, yielding one entry per CDR3 protein. The data show around 260,000 distinct CDR3 sequences, with around 25% seen just once and approximately 13% held by the top ten. Germline lookup yields CDR1 DFQATT and CDR2 SNEGSKA (reference sequence). This CDR3 has 15 residues. After removal of 3 bases from V and 3 bases from J, the junction contained 7 bases not matched to a gene. V and J are TRBV20-1 and TRBJ1-5; 8 bases agree with TRBD1. The sequence was collected from a human donor in good health (CMV status not recorded). Some clones in this sample may be carry-over from other donors' samples. Sequenced input: PBMCs. CDR3 region: CSARSPGGTNQPQHF. The CDR3 nucleotides read TGCAGTGCTAGGTCACCAGGGGGCACCAATCAGCCCCAGCATTTT.